The rows below give T cell receptor beta chains drawn from one sample of a study of T cells in Graves' hyperthyroidism and ophthalmopathy. TCRdb fed the multiplex PCR reads into MiXCR, producing one record per CDR3 protein. The sample has about 700,000 distinct CDR3 sequences; 14% are singletons. Sequenced input: blood. The source of these receptors is a woman in her late teens or twenties with Graves' hyperthyroidism. Both conserved end residues are part of each CDR3. D genes are given only for firm matches. The size field is filled for only some rows; it gives once, few, many or a size class.

>.|many|TRBJ2-6|TRBV3-1
TGTGCCAGCAGCCAAGCTCAGATCTCTGGGGCCAACGTCCTGACTTTC
CASSQAQISGANVLTF
>TRBD1|few|TRBJ1-2|TRBV19
TGTGCCAGTAGTACACCAGGACAGGGGGCCTATGGCTACACCTTC
CASSTPGQGAYGYTF
>.|many|TRBJ2-3|TRBV2
TGTGCCAGCAGTGAACTGGGGGCCCAAACAGATACGCAGTATTTT
CASSELGAQTDTQYF
>.|.|TRBJ1-1|TRBV7-9
TGTGCCAGCAGCTCCGGGATATCCACTGAAGCTTTCTTT
CASSSGISTEAFF
>.|many|TRBJ1-1|TRBV9
TGTGCCAGCAGCGTAGCTCCACAGATGAACACTGAAGCTTTCTTT
CASSVAPQMNTEAFF
>TRBD2|few|TRBJ2-6|TRBV7-2
TGTGCCAGCAGCTTAGCCCGGACTAGCGGGGGCCGGGGGGCCAACGTCCTGACTTTC
CASSLARTSGGRGANVLTF
>.|.|TRBJ1-1|TRBV20-1
TGCAGTGCTAGAAAGGATACCGGCACTGAAGCTTTCTTT
CSARKDTGTEAFF
>.|.|TRBJ2-4|TRBV28
TGTGCCAGCAGCGTCGAGGCCAAAAACATTCAGTACTTC
CASSVEAKNIQYF
>TRBD1|few|TRBJ2-4|TRBV11-2
TGTGCCAGCAGCCCCCGGGACAGATTAAACATTCAGTACTTC
CASSPRDRLNIQYF
>.|many|TRBJ1-5|TRBV6-2/TRBV6-3
TGTGCCAGCAGACAAAACAGGGCTCGGCAGCCCCAGCATTTT
CASRQNRARQPQHF
>TRBD2|many|TRBJ2-7|TRBV7-9
TGTGCCAGCAGCTCATCCGGGGGGGACAAGACGAGGGGCGAGCAGTACTTC
CASSSSGGDKTRGEQYF
>TRBD1|many|TRBJ1-5|TRBV27
TGTGCCAGCAGTCCTTACCGGACAGGGCAGGGTATTCAGCCCCAGCATTTT
CASSPYRTGQGIQPQHF
>TRBD1|many|TRBJ1-1|TRBV5-1
TGCGCCAGCAGCGGGAAGGACAGGGCAGGTGGTGAAGCTTTCTTT
CASSGKDRAGGEAFF
>.|few|TRBJ2-5|TRBV5-1
TGCGCCAGCAGCTTAGACCAGGGGACGGGACAGACCCAGTACTTC
CASSLDQGTGQTQYF
>TRBD2|few|TRBJ2-1|TRBV6-2/TRBV6-3
TGTGCCAGCCGGCGGAGCGGGAGGTCCTACAATGAGCAGTTCTTC
CASRRSGRSYNEQFF
>TRBD1|.|TRBJ2-1|TRBV30
TGTGCCTGGGGGACAGTTAACTACAATGAGCAGTTCTTC
CAWGTVNYNEQFF
>.|.|TRBJ2-1|TRBV18
TGTGCCAGCTCACCGACAGCGAACAATGAGCAGTTCTTC
CASSPTANNEQFF
>TRBD2|.|TRBJ2-2|TRBV19
TGTGCCAGTAGTTCTCCACCCACGGGAGGGAAGACCGGGGAGCTGTTTTTT
CASSSPPTGGKTGELFF
>.|many|TRBJ2-7|TRBV2
TGTGCCAGCACCCTGGAGGGGGCCTCCTACGAGCAGTACTTC
CASTLEGASYEQYF
>.|many|TRBJ1-4|TRBV18
TGTGCCAGCTCACCTCTAAGGGGTCCTAATGAAAAACTGTTTTTT
CASSPLRGPNEKLFF
>TRBD1|.|TRBJ1-2|TRBV2
TGTGCCAGCAGATCCTTCCCGGGACAGAAACACCTCAACTATGGCTACACCTTC
CASRSFPGQKHLNYGYTF
>TRBD1|many|TRBJ2-4|TRBV28
TGTGCCAGCAGTACCCGACAGGGCAAAAACATTCAGTACTTC
CASSTRQGKNIQYF
>.|few|TRBJ1-5|TRBV6-2/TRBV6-3
TGTGCCAGCAGTTATGGGGAGATCAATCAGCCCCAGCATTTT
CASSYGEINQPQHF
>TRBD1|many|TRBJ2-7|TRBV20-1
TGCAGTGCTGGTCGACAGACAGGGTCCCCGAGCGAGCAGTACTTC
CSAGRQTGSPSEQYF
>.|many|TRBJ2-1|TRBV7-2
TGTGCCAGCAGCTTAGGGGGCAGGGGAGTCCAGTTCTTC
CASSLGGRGVQFF
>TRBD1|many|TRBJ1-1|TRBV12-3/TRBV12-4
TGTGCCAGCAGTCGGGACAGTGGGGCAGTCACTGAAGCTTTCTTT
CASSRDSGAVTEAFF
>.|many|TRBJ2-1|TRBV24-1
TGTGCCACCACCCGGAGGGGGGGCGGTGAGCAGTTCTTC
CATTRRGGGEQFF
>.|few|TRBJ2-1|TRBV9
TGTGCCAGCAGCGTAGACTGGTCCAGAAATGAGCAGTTCTTC
CASSVDWSRNEQFF
>.|.|TRBJ1-3|TRBV6-2/TRBV6-3
TGTGCCAGCAGGACCGCCAGCTCTGGAAACACCATATATTTT
CASRTASSGNTIYF
>.|few|TRBJ2-7|TRBV30
TGTGCCTGGACTCAAGGATACGAGCAGTACTTC
CAWTQGYEQYF
>.|many|TRBJ1-5|TRBV5-1
TGCGCCAGCAGCTCAGGGGATAGCAATCAGCCCCAGCATTTT
CASSSGDSNQPQHF
>.|few|TRBJ1-1|TRBV30
TGTGCCTGGAGGGGGCGGACAGTCACGGGCACTGAAGCTTTCTTT
CAWRGRTVTGTEAFF
>.|many|TRBJ1-5|TRBV20-1
TGCAGTGCTCTCAGCCCGACAGCGCTCTATAGCAATCAGCCCCAGCATTTT
CSALSPTALYSNQPQHF
>.|.|TRBJ1-6|TRBV30
TGTGCCTGGAGGAGGCAGGATAATTCACCCCTCCACTTT
CAWRRQDNSPLHF
>TRBD1|.|TRBJ1-1|TRBV11-3
TGTGCCAGCAGCTTAGGGACAGGGGCTCTGGGGTCGTCTGGCACTGAAGCTTTCTTT
CASSLGTGALGSSGTEAFF